This T cell receptor (beta chain) emerged from a study of T cell repertoires and Cas9 in healthy adults. Across the study: SpCas9-reactive CD4 and CD8 T cells were characterized for potency, cytotoxicity and lineage. Findings and caveats of the study: In vitro, SpCas9-reactive Tregs were reported to curb effector T cell proliferation and function.

This clone was recorded only once. Its specificity is not known. The ends lost 0 bases at V and 3 bases at J; junction bases unmatched: 4. This CDR3 is built from 16 residues. The germline V gene has CDR1 LGHNT and CDR2 FRNRAP. Sequencing was performed with immunoSEQ multiplex PCR; in TCRdb, only in-frame clones are kept and a portion is missing. The top ten hold more than 0.7% of the sample, which has more than 20,000 clones, around 93% seen once. The TCR sequence derives from a human donor in good health. Material: CD4+ effector T cells (CD127+, CD25-, CD137-, CD154-) from PBMCs; culture status not recorded. V gene TRBV12-5 combines with J gene TRBJ2-1, with TRBD1 identical over 8 bases. The CDR3 coding sequence is TGTGCTAGTGGTTTGGTTCAGACAGGGGACTACAATGAGCAGTTCTTC. As protein: CASGLVQTGDYNEQFF.